This TCR beta chain was sequenced during a study of blood T cell repertoires in COVID-19. The trim removed 3 bases at V and 3 bases at J, leaving 14 bases unmatched. Germline CDR1 and CDR2: GTSNPN and SVGIG (reference sequence). CDR3 length equals 18 residues. Method: immunoSEQ multiplex PCR; TCRdb's copy keeps in-frame clones and lacks some. The profile shows hundreds of thousands of clones, about 89% of them singletons. The source is a woman between 25 and 40 years old who had recovered from COVID-19. The rearrangement joins TRBV30 to TRBJ1-3; 10 nucleotides line up with TRBD1. Sequenced: PBMCs or T cells enriched from blood (not recorded which). CDR3 sequence: CAWRTGTGDLLGGNTIYF. The DNA of the CDR3 is TGTGCCTGGAGGACCGGGACAGGGGATTTGCTTGGTGGAAACACCATATATTTT.